This T cell receptor beta chain was sequenced during a study of radiation and T cells in renal cell carcinoma. As for treatment: treatment-naive control, cytoreductive nephrectomy. In regard to this clone: Its specificity is not known.

Study-wide findings and caveats: Irradiated tumors held more dominant CDR3 motifs than control tumors.

Germline V CDR1 and CDR2: WSHSY, SAAADI. CDR3 length: 17 amino acids. V lost 7 bases, J lost 3 bases, and 13 bases stayed unmatched. TCRdb's table, derived via immunoSEQ multiplex PCR, lists solely in-frame clones and lacks some. The table includes around 16,000 clones, about 50% detected once. The sample here was tumor tissue, taken from a patient whose treatment was nephrectomy without radiotherapy. The gene calls are TRBV10-2 and TRBJ2-5; TRBD1 matches 11 bases. The receptor comes from a man in his forties with renal cell carcinoma. CDR3 amino acids: CASIPWPRDRGEETQYF. CDR3 nucleotide sequence: TGCGCCAGCATCCCTTGGCCCAGGGACAGGGGGGAAGAGACCCAGTACTTC.